This T cell receptor (beta chain) derives from a study of shared clonotypes between healthy human individuals (dated by TCRdb to 2019 to 2021). As for the study more broadly: A couple of women and a few men aged 18 to 49 years were included in the cohort. Blood TCR repertoires of about 5 healthy adults were deeply sequenced to estimate repertoire size and the extent of clonotype sharing between individuals. Libraries were prepared and TCR repertoires were sequenced by different laboratories using diverse techniques, in order to increase sequencing depth and limit assay-specific biases. Per donor, leukapheresis produced somewhere between about 0.94 and 9.5 billion PBMCs. For each donor, CD4 naive and CD4 memory were each run on three plates, CD8 naive on two plates, and CD8 memory on one plate. What the study reported, not specific to this receptor: Sampling was restricted to blood, and TCR repertoires in tissue are likely to differ from TCR repertoires in blood. Pairwise subsampling led to the expectation that sequencing depth would affect the degree of clonotype sharing among donors. Roughly 5% of naive CD4, 3.5% of naive CD8, around 2.3% of memory CD4, and about 0.4% of memory CD8 clonotypes were shared across several donors. Rarefaction of sorted-subset datasets indicated incomplete sequencing despite the large sequencing depth. The genetic and exposure-history diversity represented was limited by the small number of donors. Larger estimated clonotype richness was generally found for naive subsets than for memory subsets. Compared with non-shared clonotypes, the clonotypes found in all four sorted-subset donors had higher generation probabilities.

TCR CDR3 regions were amplified from genomic DNA by multiplex PCR using the deep immunoSEQ assay. Genomic DNA extracted from each cell subset was distributed evenly over all wells of several immunoSEQ 96-well plates, and each plate served as one replicate. For sorted subsets, approximately 200 ng of genomic DNA, equivalent to tens of thousands of T cell genomes, went into each replicate PCR. Purified libraries were quantified with a Qubit 3.0 fluorometer, sized on a Bioanalyzer 2100, and re-quantified with the KAPA Library Quantification kit. A separate single-read 150-cycle Illumina NextSeq 550 flow cell was used to sequence each immunoSEQ 96-well plate. In the paper's pipeline: The immunoSEQ output contained only junctional sequences without quality scores, so filtering could not match that applied to full-length reads. To assign V/J genes and CDR3, sequences were annotated against IMGT germline references using PyIR, a Python wrapper for IgBLAST v1.9. Reads were filtered out if the reads had weak V/J assignments (E-value above 1e-6), no CDR3, stop codons, out-of-frame junctions, or ambiguous translated residues. V3J clonotypes were defined by identical inferred V gene, J gene, and CDR3 amino acid sequence. Percentage overlap between repertoires was calculated by dividing the number of shared unique clonotypes by the size of the smaller repertoire. Richness of each repertoire was evaluated using RTK rarefaction, the Chao1 estimator, and Recon v2.1 estimates of unobserved clonotypes. For all TCRbeta clonotypes obtained by the gDNA method from a few donors, generation probabilities were computed with OLGA. Imported from immuneACCESS, the table was reduced by TCRdb to in-frame sequences with V and J called. These copies leave out some clones; in studies compared against another copy, an unresolved V gene accounts for under half, and the cause of the remainder is not known. The V and J calls and clone size come from that table; D and trimming were worked out from the DNA. The sample table holds around 2.5 million clones, of which roughly 93% were seen once. The leading ten clones occupy about 0.34% of the sample.

The donors were healthy, HIV-negative adults who had no recently reported acute infections or vaccinations. All donors were Caucasian adults living in Nashville, Tennessee, USA. CD4+ T cells were enriched by magnetic negative selection; naive cells were then positively selected on CD45RA, and the negative fraction formed the memory subset. Blood was collected by leukapheresis, and PBMCs were isolated by Ficoll-Histopaque density gradient centrifugation and then cryopreserved in liquid nitrogen vapor phase. Analytical flow cytometry was used to check the purity and quantity of each magnetically sorted T cell population. From each sorted fraction, genomic DNA was isolated and quantified by UV absorbance on a Nanodrop 2000c. The germline V gene specifies KGHSH as CDR1 and LQKENI as CDR2. The CDR3, cysteine through phenylalanine, is 16 amino acids long. The CDR3 DNA has 48 bases and is translated from base 1. The V end loses 3 bases and the J end loses 7 bases, and a stretch of 19 bases separates them.

This clone occurred once. Its recognized antigen is unknown. The input lacks base qualities; no much larger clone sits a single base away. The source material was naive CD4+ T cells from PBMCs. The intended sense of this specimen's cell subset or site label: CD45RA+ positively selected. The rearrangement combines TRBV18 with TRBJ2-1; TRBD2 might be the D gene, on 6 matching bases. This clonotype was obtained from a man younger than 35 in good health. Some clones in this sample may be carry-over from other donors' samples. In nucleotides, the sequence is TGTGCCAGCTCACCGCAACAGTGGGGCGCGGGGAATGAGCAGTTCTTC. Translated, this gives CASSPQQWGAGNEQFF.